This is a list of T cell receptor beta chains from one sample in a study of T cell clones after liver transplantation. Using immunoSEQ multiplex PCR, the repertoire was profiled, and TCRdb retains in-frame clones only, with some absent. The data hold around 110,000 clones, with over 75% observed a single time. Material: CD4+ T cells from blood, obtained 12 months after liver transplant. The receptor set was obtained from a human patient who received a liver transplant. A subset of T cells may come from the graft donor. Both conserved end residues are part of each CDR3.

j_call,v_call,cdr3_aa
TRBJ2-3,TRBV5-4,CASSAGQFTDTQYF
TRBJ2-2,TRBV29-1,CSVEEEGWAGELFF
TRBJ2-7,TRBV6-6,CASRSGNYYEQYF
TRBJ1-1,TRBV4-3,CASSQGWTSRYSEAFF
TRBJ2-5,TRBV28,CASSKAGGRETQYF
TRBJ2-5,TRBV9,CASSGRTSRETQYF
TRBJ1-1,TRBV28,CASGVNTEAFF
TRBJ2-3,TRBV5-1,CASSPGLAGGATTDTQYF
TRBJ2-1,TRBV9,CASSVELTYNEQFF
TRBJ1-3,TRBV5-6,CASSLGSSGNTIYF
TRBJ1-1,TRBV5-1,CASSFFSLSENTEAFF
TRBJ2-7,TRBV5-1,CASSLASTYEQYF
TRBJ2-7,TRBV9,CASSLGGDSVEQYF
TRBJ1-1,TRBV9,CASSVVVDTEAFF
TRBJ1-2,TRBV20-1,CSGGGGYTF
TRBJ2-1,TRBV28,CASRTSGRVYNEQFF
TRBJ1-5,TRBV7-2,CASSLAGQGRNQPQHF
TRBJ1-2,TRBV11-2,CASSLDGRNGYTF
TRBJ2-7,TRBV19,CASSIRDGAYEQYF
TRBJ2-5,TRBV5-1,CASSLTTTLLAGQETQYF
TRBJ1-5,TRBV5-1,CASSLEGQGAGQPQHF
TRBJ2-7,TRBV7-2,CASSQSRVRSYEQYF
TRBJ1-2,TRBV19,CASSIGRGYTF
TRBJ2-2,TRBV29-1,CSASGSTGELFF
TRBJ2-1,TRBV28,CASIQGSGGFYNEQFF
TRBJ2-3,TRBV6-1,CASSEGRERFTDTQYF
TRBJ2-1,TRBV12-5,CASGFVGLAGWGPYNEQFF
TRBJ1-5,TRBV6-6,CASSYGTGFDQPQHF
TRBJ2-1,TRBV7-3,CASSLRASGSGSNEQFF
TRBJ2-3,TRBV7-2,CASSSRLLTDTQYF
TRBJ1-5,TRBV5-4,CASSLGGRVDQPQHF
TRBJ2-7,TRBV11-3,CASSGREGSYEQYF
TRBJ2-6,TRBV15,CATSRDTPGVDPSGANVLTF
TRBJ2-7,TRBV7-2,CASSLSQSSYEQYF
TRBJ1-2,TRBV5-6,CASSPTGINYGYTF
TRBJ2-7,TRBV5-1,CASSFGGSSSYEQYF
TRBJ2-2,TRBV9,CASSAGLANPGELFF
TRBJ2-7,TRBV25-1,CASSEWGGYEQYF
TRBJ2-7,TRBV9,CASSPRDSSYEQYF
TRBJ2-6,TRBV5-4,CASSLVHSGANVLTF
TRBJ1-2,TRBV18,CASSPGTGGVGYTF
TRBJ2-5,TRBV7-9,CASSRGGETQYF
TRBJ1-3,TRBV5-4,CASSRTATNSGNTIYF
TRBJ1-1,TRBV9,CASSVGSNTEAFF
TRBJ1-5,TRBV6-5,CASRESGGSQPQHF
TRBJ2-5,TRBV5-6,CASSLVSAEWETQYF
TRBJ2-1,TRBV28,CASAKDRGDEQFF
TRBJ2-5,TRBV25-1,CASSRVGGETQYF
TRBJ2-1,TRBV10-2,CASSDRGRNEQFF
TRBJ2-5,TRBV7-2,CASSLEWTGIETQYF
TRBJ2-2,TRBV2,CASKSILAATGELFF
TRBJ2-7,TRBV21-1,CASSNVTSGRQDEQYF
TRBJ2-1,TRBV11-3,CASSLVRGNEQFF
TRBJ2-3,TRBV4-3,CASSQGGGSTDTQYF
TRBJ2-2,TRBV14,CASSQRTGLNTGELFF
TRBJ2-7,TRBV5-1,CASSSGTATYEQYF
TRBJ1-5,TRBV7-9,CARFKGVNQPQHF
TRBJ2-1,TRBV11-3,CASSLEFGRDNEQFF
TRBJ2-1,TRBV4-3,CASSRQTSSYNEQFF